The entry below describes one TCR beta chain. This CDR3 region has 13 residues. The V end lost 3 bases, the J end lost 4 bases, and 7 bases lay between the germline ends. Germline values: CDR1 GTSNPN, CDR2 SVGIG (reference sequence). This sample stems from a study of blood T cell repertoires in COVID-19. Study at large: Samples taken during acute and convalescent COVID-19 were collected in the United States, Italy and Spain. The analysed material was cDNA or gDNA that came from T cells, B-cell-depleted T cells, or PBMCs.

Authors' processing steps: The assay estimated nucleated cells by amplifying reference gene primers. Repertoires were generated with immunoSEQ multiplex PCR, while TCRdb's copy carries only in-frame clones and drops some. The V and J calls and the clone size are those of that table, but D and trimming were determined from the DNA. The sample includes 200,000 to 300,000 clones, approximately 80% of them seen just once. The sequence derives from a man aged 60 to 75 with acute or convalescent COVID-19. The rearrangement uses TRBV30 and TRBJ1-6; unclear D gene. The sample taken for sequencing was peripheral blood. The DNA of the CDR3 is TGTGCCTGGAGGAGGGATTATAATTCACCCCTCCACTTT. Translating it yields CAWRRDYNSPLHF.